Included here is one T cell receptor beta chain sequence, with context. Its antigen is as yet unknown. The sample originates from a study of follicular helper T cells after annual influenza vaccination. Documented time point: 2013-2014 season, 7 days after vaccination. Study-wide results and caveats: Only roughly 9-23% of analyzed cells yielded productive TCRB sequences.

CDR1 SGHAT and CDR2 FQNNGV come from the germline V gene. This CDR3 is 16 amino acids long. J was trimmed by 5 bases and V by 6 bases; bases with no gene match: 11. Clones were read by immunoSEQ multiplex PCR, and TCRdb kept only the in-frame ones, dropping some. Of 8,500 to 10,000 clones listed, about 86% are singletons. This TCR was recovered from an adult who received the influenza vaccine. The V call is TRBV11-2, the J call TRBJ1-2, with 11 bases that match TRBD1. Sequenced material: CXCR5- memory CD4+ T cells sorted from blood, taken 7 days after influenza vaccination. The CDR3, as DNA: TGTGCCAGCAGTTCCAACCGGGACAGGGGGACGTATGGCTACACCTTC. Its translation is CASSSNRDRGTYGYTF.